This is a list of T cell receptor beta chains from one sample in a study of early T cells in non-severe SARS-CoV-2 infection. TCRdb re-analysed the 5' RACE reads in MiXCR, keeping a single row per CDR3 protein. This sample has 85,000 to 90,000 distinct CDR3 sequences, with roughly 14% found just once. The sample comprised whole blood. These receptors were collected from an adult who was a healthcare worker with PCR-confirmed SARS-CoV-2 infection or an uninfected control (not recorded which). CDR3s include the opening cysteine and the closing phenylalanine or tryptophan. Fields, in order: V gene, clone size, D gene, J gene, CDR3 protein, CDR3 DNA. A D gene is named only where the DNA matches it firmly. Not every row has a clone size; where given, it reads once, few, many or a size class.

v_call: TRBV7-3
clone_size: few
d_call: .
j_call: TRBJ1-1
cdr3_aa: CASSLTPSSSNTEAFF
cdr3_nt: TGTGCCAGCAGCTTAACCCCCTCGTCGTCGAACACTGAAGCTTTCTTT

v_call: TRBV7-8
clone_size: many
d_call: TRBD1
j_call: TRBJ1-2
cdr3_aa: CASSVQGTYGYTF
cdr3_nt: TGTGCCAGCAGCGTACAGGGGACCTATGGCTACACCTTC

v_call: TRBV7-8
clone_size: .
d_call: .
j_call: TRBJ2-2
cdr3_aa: CASSTIRGANAGELFF
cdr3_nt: TGTGCCAGCAGCACAATCAGGGGCGCCAACGCCGGGGAGCTGTTTTTT

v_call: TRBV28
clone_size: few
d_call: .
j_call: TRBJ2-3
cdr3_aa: CASSLTGRTGYF
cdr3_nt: TGTGCCAGCAGCCTAACGGGACGAACGGGCTATTTT

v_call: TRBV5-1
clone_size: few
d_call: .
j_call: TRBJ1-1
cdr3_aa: CASSLVVANTEAFF
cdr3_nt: TGCGCCAGCAGCTTGGTGGTAGCGAACACTGAAGCTTTCTTT

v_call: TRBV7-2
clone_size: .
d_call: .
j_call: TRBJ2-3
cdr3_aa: CASSSVWSTDTQYF
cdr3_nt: TGTGCCAGCAGCTCCGTTTGGTCCACAGATACGCAGTATTTT

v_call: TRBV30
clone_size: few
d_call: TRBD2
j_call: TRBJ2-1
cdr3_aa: CAWDRSKTSGGAHEQFF
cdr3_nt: TGTGCCTGGGACCGCTCAAAGACTAGCGGGGGGGCCCATGAGCAGTTCTTC

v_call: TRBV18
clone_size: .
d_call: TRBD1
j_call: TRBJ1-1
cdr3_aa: CASSPPGQGSDKAFF
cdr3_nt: TGTGCCAGCTCACCACCGGGACAGGGGTCAGACAAGGCTTTCTTT

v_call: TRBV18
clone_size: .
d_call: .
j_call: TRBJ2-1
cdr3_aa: CASSLGISYNEQFF
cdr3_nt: TGTGCCAGCTCACTGGGGATATCCTACAATGAGCAGTTCTTC

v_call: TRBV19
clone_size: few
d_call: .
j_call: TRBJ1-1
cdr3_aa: CASKLTMNTEAFF
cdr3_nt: TGCGCCAGTAAGTTGACTATGAACACTGAAGCTTTCTTT

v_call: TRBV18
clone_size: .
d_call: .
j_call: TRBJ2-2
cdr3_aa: CASSPPLQVTGELFF
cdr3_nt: TGTGCCAGCTCACCCCCCCTGCAGGTCACCGGGGAGCTGTTTTTT

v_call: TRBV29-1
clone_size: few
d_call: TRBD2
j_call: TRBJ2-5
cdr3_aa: CSVVLAGGLETQYF
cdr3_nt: TGCAGCGTTGTACTAGCGGGGGGTTTGGAGACCCAGTACTTC

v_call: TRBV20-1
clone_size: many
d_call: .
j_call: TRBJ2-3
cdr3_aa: CSARDLGGLGTDTQYF
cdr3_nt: TGCAGTGCTAGAGATCTAGGGGGGCTCGGCACAGATACGCAGTATTTT

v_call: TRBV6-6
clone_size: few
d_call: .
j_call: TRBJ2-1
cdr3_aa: CASRLKLAGTASFDEQFF
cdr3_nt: TGTGCCAGCAGACTCAAACTGGCCGGGACTGCCTCATTCGATGAGCAGTTCTTC

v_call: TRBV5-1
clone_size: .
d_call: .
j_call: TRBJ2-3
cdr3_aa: CASSLEGHRSTDTQYF
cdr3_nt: TGCGCCAGCAGCTTGGAAGGGCACAGGTCCACAGATACGCAGTATTTT

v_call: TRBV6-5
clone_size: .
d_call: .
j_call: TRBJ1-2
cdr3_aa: CASSYIGFYGYTF
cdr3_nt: TGTGCCAGCAGTTACATAGGGTTTTACGGCTACACCTTC

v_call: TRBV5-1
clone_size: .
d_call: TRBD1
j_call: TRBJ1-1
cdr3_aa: CASGPGTGKATEAFF
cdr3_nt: TGCGCCAGCGGTCCCGGGACAGGGAAGGCCACTGAAGCTTTCTTT